These 25 T cell receptor beta chains were sequenced from one sample in a study of cytomegalovirus exposure and HLA in healthy donors. Clones were read by immunoSEQ multiplex PCR, and TCRdb kept only the in-frame ones, dropping some. The sample carries roughly 56,000 clones, 85% to 95% recorded once. Sequencing input: PBMCs. The receptors were sampled from a man between 18 and 35 years old in good health and CMV-seronegative.

J is TRBJ2-1 and V is TRBV29-1; D unresolved. V was shortened by 2 bases and J by 6 bases, with 11 bases between the two germline ends. The CDR3 covers 13 residues. Germline CDR1 reads SQVTM; CDR2 reads ANQGSEA. As DNA, the CDR3 is TGCAGCGTTGAAAAGAGTACTATCAATGAGCAGTTCTTC. Amino acids: CSVEKSTINEQFF.

The V gene is TRBV6-5, the J gene TRBJ1-2; possibly TRBD1 for D (6 bases). The germline V and J ends were trimmed by 6 bases and 5 bases, with 7 bases remaining between them. The germline V gene has CDR1 MNHEY and CDR2 SVGAGI. This CDR3 comprises 11 residues. This CDR3 is CASSGQYGYTF. The CDR3, as DNA: TGTGCCAGCAGCGGACAGTATGGCTACACCTTC.

V and J are TRBV7-9 and TRBJ2-3; weak D call: TRBD1 (6 bases). In germline, CDR1 is SEHNR, CDR2 FQNEAQ (reference sequence). The CDR3 totals 15 residues. Deletions cut 4 bases from V and 3 bases from J, with 14 bases between. The CDR3 DNA reads TGTGCCAGCAGCTCCCGGGACAAAGAAACAGATACGCAGTATTTT. Translating gives CASSSRDKETDTQYF.

This clone was detected once. V usage is TRBV10-3 and J usage is TRBJ1-1, with D possibly TRBD1 on 5 matching bases. This CDR3 spans 16 amino acids. V was trimmed by 0 bases and J by 0 bases, leaving 11 bases between them. CDR1 is ENHRY, CDR2 SYGVKD, per germline. The CDR3 protein is CAISESQDIMNTEAFF. The DNA of the CDR3 is TGTGCCATCAGTGAGTCACAGGATATAATGAACACTGAAGCTTTCTTT.

The J gene is TRBJ2-2, the V gene TRBV7-7, with 9 bases fitting TRBD1. The CDR3 is 17 residues long. CDR1 is SSHAT and CDR2 is FNYEAQ in the germline V gene (reference sequence). J gave up 3 bases and V 2 bases, and 7 bases lay outside the gene matches. The CDR3 sequence is CASSLKVGQGYTGELFF. CDR3 sequence (DNA): TGTGCCAGCAGCTTAAAGGTCGGACAGGGGTACACCGGGGAGCTGTTTTTT.

V usage is TRBV30 and J usage is TRBJ2-1; TRBD2 matches at 7 bases. With 2 bases clipped from V and 5 bases from J, the junction kept 12 bases outside the gene matches. The CDR3 has 16 residues. Germline lookup yields CDR1 GTSNPN and CDR2 SVGIG (reference sequence). CDR3 sequence reads: CAWSTHSGLNNNEQFF. Here the CDR3 DNA reads TGTGCCTGGAGTACCCATTCGGGACTAAATAACAATGAGCAGTTCTTC.

This chain joins TRBV27 and TRBJ2-1; D might be TRBD2 (6 bases). V shed 5 bases and J shed 0 bases, with 17 bases lying between them. The CDR3 covers 17 residues. Germline V lookup: CDR1 MNHEY, CDR2 SMNVEV (reference sequence). In nucleotides, the CDR3 is TGTGCCAGCAGTCTGGGACTGGCTCGGAGCTCCTACAATGAGCAGTTCTTC. This translates into CASSLGLARSSYNEQFF.

The V gene is TRBV7-2, the J gene TRBJ2-6, with TRBD2 as a possible D gene (6 bases). The CDR3 extends over 17 amino acids. CDR1 SGHTA and CDR2 FQGNSA come from the germline V gene. V was cut by 0 bases and J by 1 base, with 10 bases left in between. CDR3 residues: CASSLAWGVSGANVLTF. The CDR3 DNA is TGTGCCAGCAGCTTAGCATGGGGGGTTTCTGGGGCCAACGTCCTGACTTTC.

This rearrangement joins TRBV6-6 to TRBJ2-1; TRBD1 might be the D (6 bases). This CDR3 is built from 14 residues. The germline V gene encodes CDR1 MNHNY and CDR2 SVGAGI (reference sequence). Between the trimmed V and J ends, which lost 4 bases and 7 bases, there was a span of 14 bases. This CDR3 is CASSLPGQLNEQFF. Written as DNA, the CDR3 is TGTGCCAGCAGTTTGCCAGGACAGTTGAATGAGCAGTTCTTC.

DNA of the CDR3: TGTGCCAGCAGTGGAACAGGGGGTCGCTATGGCTACACCTTC. This sequence encodes CASSGTGGRYGYTF. The chain couples TRBV27 to TRBJ1-2; TRBD1 agrees at 8 bases. CDR1 is MNHEY and CDR2 is SMNVEV in the germline V gene (reference sequence). There are 14 residues in the CDR3. V lost 5 bases and J lost 4; bases outside the gene matches: 6.

J is TRBJ2-1 and V is TRBV19, with a tentative D call TRBD1 (6 bases). The CDR3 length is 13 residues. Trimming left V 3 bases short and J 6 bases short, with 9 bases between. Germline assignment: CDR1 LNHDA and CDR2 SQIVND (reference sequence). The CDR3 loop is CASSIGRGNEQFF. The CDR3 DNA follows: TGTGCCAGTAGTATTGGCAGGGGCAATGAGCAGTTCTTC. The entire variable domain, with the rest obtained from reference TRBV19 and TRBJ2-1, is as follows: DGGITQSPKYLFRKEGQNVTLSCEQNLNHDAMYWYRQDPGQGLRLIYYSQIVNDFQKGDIAEGYSVSREKKESFPLTVTSAQKNPTAFYLCASSIGRGNEQFFGPGTRLTVL.

The gene calls are TRBV6-6 and TRBJ1-5; a weak D match, TRBD1 (5 bases). This CDR3 comprises 14 residues. Per germline, CDR1 MNHNY and CDR2 SVGAGI (reference sequence). V was clipped by 7 bases and J by 7 bases, with 17 bases between them. CDR3 DNA sequence: TGTGCCAGCAAAAAGGGGCAGTCGGACCAGCCCCAGCATTTT. Its protein is CASKKGQSDQPQHF.

The chain links TRBV7-9 to TRBJ1-4; the D gene is possibly TRBD1 (6 bases). The CDR3 extends over 11 amino acids. V dropped 2 bases and J dropped 14 bases, with 9 bases sitting between them. CDR1 is SEHNR, CDR2 FQNEAQ, per germline (reference sequence). The CDR3 coding sequence is TGTGCCAGCAGCTTAATGGGACATCTGTTTTTT. It specifies CASSLMGHLFF.

The chain links TRBV2 to TRBJ2-2; TRBD2 aligns across 8 bases. The junction had 9 bases not matched to a gene; V was cut back by 6 bases and J by 6 bases. Germline CDR1 and CDR2: SNHLY and FYNNEI. The CDR3 sequence is 15 residues long. CDR3 DNA: TGTGCCAGCAGCCTAGGACTAGCCGGCGCCGGGGAGCTGTTTTTT. Translating gives CASSLGLAGAGELFF.

This chain links TRBV6-6 with TRBJ2-2; 11 bases line up with TRBD1. The length of the CDR3 is 16 residues. Trimming cost V 4 bases and J 3 bases; bases outside gene matches: 4. Germline-derived CDR1 and CDR2 are MNHNY and SVGAGI (reference sequence). The CDR3 bases are TGTGCCAGCAGTTGGACAGGGGGCGCGGACACCGGGGAGCTGTTTTTT. Its translation: CASSWTGGADTGELFF.

The chain uses TRBV7-9 and TRBJ2-5; 13 bases match TRBD2. Germline CDR1 is SEHNR and CDR2 is FQNEAQ (reference sequence). V trimming: 4 bases; J trimming: 7 bases; junction bases outside the gene matches: 6. The CDR3 is made up of 15 amino acids. CDR3: CASSWGLAGTGTQYF. The CDR3 bases are TGTGCCAGCAGCTGGGGACTAGCGGGAACTGGGACCCAGTACTTC.

This chain joins TRBV10-3 and TRBJ2-3; D may be TRBD2 (7 bases). The V gene's germline CDR1 is ENHRY and CDR2 SYGVKD. Trimming shortened V by 9 bases and J by 6 bases, and 13 bases separated the two germline ends. CDR3 length: 12 residues. This CDR3 is CAIGGAVDTQYF. Written as DNA, the CDR3 is TGTGCCATTGGGGGGGCGGTGGATACGCAGTATTTT.

The genes are TRBV13 and TRBJ1-5; 10 nucleotides agree with TRBD1. This CDR3 has 15 residues. Germline V lookup: CDR1 PRHDT, CDR2 FYEKMQ (reference sequence). Germline trimming cut 5 bases from V and 2 bases from J; bases unmatched to any gene: 3. The CDR3 bases are TGTGCCAGCAGCGTCGGGACAGGGGGCAATCAGCCCCAGCATTTT. As protein: CASSVGTGGNQPQHF.

The gene calls are TRBV6-5 and TRBJ2-3, with 10 positions matching TRBD1. Losses at the gene ends were 5 bases for V and 4 bases for J; bases not matched to a gene: 6. The CDR3 is 15 amino acids. Germline loops: CDR1 MNHEY, CDR2 SVGAGI. CDR3 DNA sequence: TGTGCCAGCAGTCCCCGACAGGGGGCGGCAGATACGCAGTATTTT. It encodes CASSPRQGAADTQYF.

This clone showed up just once. The gene calls are TRBV28 and TRBJ1-2; a weak D match, TRBD1 (5 bases). Deletions cut 3 bases from V and 8 bases from J, with 13 bases between. The germline CDR1 and CDR2 sequences are MDHEN and SYDVKM. The CDR3 contains 13 residues. CDR3 sequence: CASSFREGRGYTF. Here the CDR3 DNA reads TGTGCCAGCAGTTTTCGGGAGGGGAGGGGCTACACCTTC.

The chain joins TRBV28 to TRBJ1-2, with D possibly being TRBD1 (6 bases). The CDR3 totals 15 residues. Germline-derived CDR1 and CDR2 are MDHEN and SYDVKM. Trimming removed 2 bases at V and 6 bases at J, with 16 bases between. The CDR3 sequence is CASSLTGGQGNGYTF. DNA for the CDR3: TGTGCCAGCAGTTTAACTGGGGGTCAGGGGAATGGCTACACCTTC.

The gene calls are TRBV7-2 and TRBJ2-3; tentative D call: TRBD1 (6 bases). CDR1 and CDR2 from the germline V gene are SGHTA and FQGNSA. V dropped 5 bases and J dropped 4 bases, with 13 bases sitting between them. CDR3 length: 14 amino acids. CDR3 sequence reads: CASSRDNIPDTQYF. CDR3 DNA sequence: TGTGCCAGCAGCCGGGACAATATACCAGATACGCAGTATTTT.

The CDR3 coding sequence is TGTGCCAGTAGGGCCAGGCAGGGGGTAGGCACCGGGGAGCTGTTTTTT. It yields the protein CASRARQGVGTGELFF. The chain employs TRBV19 and TRBJ2-2, with 7 bases that match TRBD1. The junction had 11 bases not matched to a gene; V was cut back by 6 bases and J by 4 bases. CDR3 length equals 16 residues. Germline CDR1 and CDR2: LNHDA and SQIVND (reference sequence).

This clone was seen once. The chain combines TRBV10-3 with TRBJ2-1, with 13 bases fitting TRBD2. CDR3 length equals 13 residues. CDR1 is ENHRY, CDR2 SYGVKD, per germline. V shed 8 bases and J 6 bases; nucleotides not matched to a gene: 1. The CDR3 loop reads CAIGLAGANEQFF. CDR3 DNA: TGTGCCATCGGACTAGCGGGAGCCAATGAGCAGTTCTTC.

The chain is built from TRBV28 and TRBJ2-1, with TRBD2 matching 7 bases. The CDR3 is 14 residues long. The V gene end was trimmed by 7 bases and the J gene end by 9 bases; junction bases not matched to a gene: 12. CDR1 is MDHEN and CDR2 is SYDVKM in the germline V gene. CDR3 protein: CASTLAGDVSEQFF. As DNA, the CDR3 is TGTGCCAGCACCCTCGCGGGGGATGTCAGTGAGCAGTTCTTC.